The subject of this entry is one TCR beta chain. This sample was taken from a study of patients and donors after allogeneic stem cell transplantation. TCRdb recomputed calls from the RT-PCR reads with MiXCR, one row per CDR3 protein. The sample carries about 150,000 distinct CDR3 sequences, about 40% recorded once. Germline lookup yields CDR1 SGHRS and CDR2 YFSETQ. The CDR3 is made up of 13 amino acids. V was pared by 6 bases and J by 8 bases, with 14 bases between. The rearrangement links TRBV5-1 to TRBJ2-2; the D gene is possibly TRBD1 (6 bases). The receptor was derived from a human donor who was either an allogeneic HSCT recipient or a stem cell or donor lymphocyte infusion donor (not recorded which). It is not recorded whose cells these are; they may come from a transplant donor. The specimen sequenced was blood, either unsorted or a sorted T cell fraction (not recorded which). This chain's CDR3 is CASTYLGAGELFF. In nucleotides, the CDR3 is TGCGCCAGCACGTACTTGGGGGCTGGGGAGCTGTTTTTT.